These 27 T cell receptor beta chains were sequenced from one sample in a study of early T cells in non-severe SARS-CoV-2 infection. From the 5' RACE reads, TCRdb called clonotypes with MiXCR, one entry per CDR3 protein. The top ten hold 0.58% of the sample, which has 85,000 to 95,000 distinct CDR3 sequences, roughly 15% seen once. Sequencing input: whole blood. The source is an adult who was a healthcare worker with PCR-confirmed SARS-CoV-2 infection or an uninfected control (not recorded which).

This clonotype was detected many times. The V call is TRBV27, the J call TRBJ1-6; 8 nucleotides match TRBD1. The J segment lost 11 bases and the V segment lost 1 base, leaving 4 bases of the junction unmatched. The CDR3 has 14 amino acids. The germline gives CDR1 MNHEY, CDR2 SMNVEV (reference sequence). This chain's CDR3 is CASSLLQGGTPLHF. In DNA form, the CDR3 reads TGTGCCAGCAGTTTATTACAGGGGGGTACACCCCTCCACTTT.

The chain has TRBV21-1 and TRBJ2-7; the table assigns TRBD1, which was not confirmed against the DNA. TRBV21-1 is a listed pseudogene. The length of the CDR3 is 13 residues. CDR3 nucleotide sequence: TGTGCCAGCGGGGACAAAAGCTCCTACGAGCAGTACGTC. It codes for CASGDKSSYEQYV.

This clonotype was detected a few times. J is TRBJ2-3 and V is TRBV5-1, with 7 bases that match TRBD1. The CDR3 runs to 14 residues. J gave up 9 bases and V 3 bases, and 10 bases lay outside the gene matches. CDR1 and CDR2 (germline): SGHRS, YFSETQ. The CDR3 nucleotides are TGCGCCAGCAGCTCGAGCCCGGACAGGTTCACGCAGTATTTT. Its protein is CASSSSPDRFTQYF.

This chain links TRBV6-2 or TRBV6-3 with TRBJ2-5; the match to TRBD2 covers 9 bases. The trim removed 2 bases at V and 4 bases at J, leaving 5 bases unmatched. Germline V gene data show CDR1 as MNHEY and CDR2 as SVGEGT. The CDR3 consists of 15 residues. CDR3 loop: CASSYSGGLRETQYF. The CDR3 bases are TGTGCCAGCAGTTACAGCGGGGGGCTACGAGAGACCCAGTACTTC.

This clonotype was detected a few times. V gene TRBV20-1 combines with J gene TRBJ2-4; D possibly corresponds to TRBD2 (5 bases). Per the germline V gene, CDR1 is DFQATT and CDR2 is SNEGSKA (reference sequence). V lost 0 bases and J lost 7, with 13 bases in between. CDR3 size: 14 residues. CDR3 nucleotide sequence: TGCAGTGCTAGAGATAGGCGGGTCGGGAACATTCAGTACTTC. Translated, it gives CSARDRRVGNIQYF.

There are a few counts of this clonotype. This chain connects TRBV20-1 to TRBJ2-1; either TRBD1 or TRBD2 may supply D (6 bases each). The V gene's germline CDR1 is DFQATT and CDR2 SNEGSKA (reference sequence). V gave up 1 base and J gave up 4 bases, with 14 bases separating them. The CDR3 consists of 15 residues. The CDR3 spells CSARGGAGSYNEQFF. In nucleotides, the CDR3 is TGCAGTGCTAGAGGGGGGGCCGGTAGTTACAATGAGCAGTTCTTC.

The CDR3 spells CASSERAYEQYV. The CDR3 DNA reads as TGTGCCAGCAGCGAACGGGCCTACGAGCAGTACGTC. V and J are TRBV21-1 and TRBJ2-7. TRBV21-1 counts as a pseudogene. The CDR3 runs to 12 residues.

The chain links TRBV6-6 to TRBJ1-3; no reliable D call. Germline V lookup: CDR1 MNHNY, CDR2 SVGAGI (reference sequence). Trimming left V 8 bases short and J 3 bases short, with 14 bases between. CDR3 length equals 14 residues. The CDR3 loop reads CASYEGMGGNTIYF. Here the CDR3 DNA reads TGTGCCAGCTATGAGGGAATGGGTGGAAACACCATATATTTT.

This clonotype was counted many times. The chain joins TRBV12-3 or TRBV12-4 to TRBJ2-3, with 13 bases aligning to TRBD2. CDR3 length: 15 amino acids. The V gene end was trimmed by 1 base and the J gene end by 9 bases; junction bases not matched to a gene: 4. The CDR3 coding sequence is TGTGCCAGCAGTTTAGGCGGGACTAGCGGGGCAACGCAGTATTTT. Its protein product is CASSLGGTSGATQYF.

The sample holds a few counts of this clonotype. The rearrangement links TRBV2 to TRBJ1-4, with a tentative D call TRBD1 (5 bases). The germline gives CDR1 SNHLY, CDR2 FYNNEI. The CDR3 length is 13 residues. Between the trimmed V and J ends, which lost 7 bases and 5 bases, there was a span of 11 bases. CDR3 amino acids: CASITGSNEKLFF. CDR3 sequence (DNA): TGTGCCAGCATTACAGGATCGAATGAAAAACTGTTTTTT.

The rearrangement links TRBV18 to TRBJ1-4, with 9 positions matching TRBD1. This CDR3 spans 15 amino acids. The germline gives CDR1 KGHSH, CDR2 LQKENI. V lost 1 base to trimming and J lost 5 bases; unmatched junction nucleotides: 2. The CDR3 sequence: CASSPLDRGNEKLFF. For the CDR3, the DNA is TGTGCCAGCTCACCACTGGACAGGGGAAATGAAAAACTGTTTTTT.

This clonotype has only a few counts. V and J are TRBV6-6 and TRBJ1-1; D not certain. V shed 2 bases and J shed 4 bases, with 17 bases lying between them. CDR3 length: 16 amino acids. Germline assignment: CDR1 MNHNY and CDR2 SVGAGI (reference sequence). DNA for the CDR3: TGTGCCAGCAGTTACCCGTTGAGAGGGCGGGGCACTGAAGCTTTCTTT. Its protein product is CASSYPLRGRGTEAFF.

The J gene is TRBJ2-2, the V gene TRBV12-3 or TRBV12-4, with 9 bases identical to TRBD1. CDR3 length equals 13 residues. With V trimmed by 6 bases and J by 8 bases, 4 bases remained unmatched. The CDR3 bases are TGTGCCAGCAGCAAGACAGGGGGTGGGGAGCTGTTTTTT. This gives the protein CASSKTGGGELFF.

This clonotype occurred a few times. The chain carries TRBV4-1 and TRBJ2-2; perhaps TRBD2 as D (6 bases). Germline V lookup: CDR1 MGHRA, CDR2 YSYEKL. V dropped 1 base and J dropped 3 bases, with 15 bases sitting between them. The CDR3 runs 17 residues. CDR3 protein: CASSQVRRRGDTGELFF. The CDR3 DNA is TGCGCCAGCAGCCAAGTCCGCCGGCGGGGAGACACCGGGGAGCTGTTTTTT.

This clonotype has a handful of counts. The chain links TRBV24-1 to TRBJ2-5; D is uncertain. CDR1 is KGHDR, CDR2 SFDVKD, per germline. There are 11 residues in the CDR3. V lost 0 bases to trimming and J lost 9 bases, with 4 bases between them. The CDR3 sequence is CATSDLGPQYF. CDR3 DNA: TGTGCCACCAGTGATTTGGGACCCCAGTACTTC.

This clonotype was seen at least ten times. This chain links TRBV7-3 with TRBJ2-2; a possible D gene is TRBD1 (5 bases). This CDR3 spans 16 amino acids. V shed 1 base and J shed 4 bases, with 13 bases lying between them. Germline loops: CDR1 SGHTA, CDR2 FQGTGA. CDR3: CASSLNPGASTGELFF. CDR3 bases: TGTGCCAGCAGCTTAAATCCTGGGGCGAGCACCGGGGAGCTGTTTTTT.

The V gene is TRBV20-1, the J gene TRBJ1-2; 7 bases match TRBD1. The CDR3 length is 14 residues. The germline V gene has CDR1 DFQATT and CDR2 SNEGSKA (reference sequence). V lost 2 bases to trimming and J lost 2 bases; unmatched junction nucleotides: 5. CDR3 sequence (DNA): TGCAGTGCTAGATGGGCAGGGGGAAACTATGGCTACACCTTC. Translation gives CSARWAGGNYGYTF.

The chain links TRBV20-1 to TRBJ1-5; tentative D call: TRBD1 (5 bases). The CDR3 has 16 amino acids. The V and J ends lost 1 base and 1 base respectively, with 14 bases between them. Germline V gene sequence: CDR1 DFQATT, CDR2 SNEGSKA (reference sequence). Here the CDR3 DNA reads TGCAGTGCTAGAGTCCCTGGGGGATCGAGCAATCAGCCCCAGCATTTT. Protein: CSARVPGGSSNQPQHF.

The chain joins TRBV11-2 to TRBJ1-6, with 7 bases identical to TRBD1. Germline V lookup: CDR1 SGHAT, CDR2 FQNNGV. This CDR3 contains 13 residues. After removal of 3 bases from V and 11 bases from J, the junction contained 4 bases not matched to a gene. The CDR3 DNA reads TGTGCCAGCAGCTTTAACAGGGGAACACCCCTCCACTTT. As protein: CASSFNRGTPLHF.

This clonotype was observed a handful of times. This sequence joins TRBV29-1 and TRBJ2-1, with D unresolved. The CDR3 has 11 amino acids. Germline V gives CDR1 SQVTM, CDR2 ANQGSEA. V was pared by 8 bases and J by 4 bases, with 9 bases between. For the CDR3, the DNA is TGCAGCCTGACCGATTACAATGAGCAGTTCTTC. Amino acids: CSLTDYNEQFF.

DNA of the CDR3: TGCGCCAGCAGTGGAGACACCGATTCACCCCTCCACTTT. Its translation is CASSGDTDSPLHF. This chain links TRBV10-2 with TRBJ1-6; D not certain. CDR1 and CDR2 from the germline V gene are WSHSY and SAAADI. The CDR3 loop spans 13 amino acids. Deletions cut 4 bases from V and 8 bases from J, with 9 bases between.

This clonotype showed up just a few times. The gene calls are TRBV2 and TRBJ2-6; 8 nucleotides match TRBD1. Germline values: CDR1 SNHLY, CDR2 FYNNEI. J lost 8 bases, V lost 7 bases, and 10 bases had no gene match. The CDR3 consists of 15 residues. CDR3 residues: CASNADRGVSNVLTF. The CDR3 nucleotides are TGTGCCAGCAACGCAGACAGGGGTGTTTCCAACGTCCTGACTTTC.

This clonotype occurred a few times. The rearrangement uses TRBV7-9 and TRBJ2-7; 9 bases align to TRBD1. V lost 5 bases to trimming and J lost 2 bases; unmatched junction nucleotides: 4. The CDR3 consists of 14 residues. Germline lookup yields CDR1 SEHNR and CDR2 FQNEAQ (reference sequence). The CDR3 region has the DNA TGTGCCAGCAGCGGAGGACAGGGGACCTACGAGCAGTACGTC. Translating it yields CASSGGQGTYEQYV.

This sequence joins TRBV12-3 or TRBV12-4 and TRBJ1-5; maybe TRBD1 (5 bases). This CDR3 has 13 amino acids. V was pared by 8 bases and J by 6 bases, with 14 bases between. Written as DNA, the CDR3 is TGTGCCAGCGGAGGCAGGGCGGGTCAGCCCCAGCATTTT. Residues: CASGGRAGQPQHF.

The V and J genes are TRBV3-1 and TRBJ2-7; D is perhaps TRBD2 (5 bases). Looked up from germline, CDR1 is LGHDT and CDR2 is YNNKEL (reference sequence). Trimming removed 0 bases at V and 4 bases at J, with 7 bases between. The CDR3 loop spans 13 amino acids. The CDR3 region is CASSQDEGYEQYV. As DNA, the CDR3 is TGTGCCAGCAGCCAAGATGAGGGTTACGAGCAGTACGTC.

This chain links TRBV20-1 with TRBJ1-3; no firm D call. The CDR3 is made up of 15 amino acids. Germline assignment: CDR1 DFQATT and CDR2 SNEGSKA (reference sequence). Trimming shortened V by 2 bases and J by 0 bases, and 11 bases separated the two germline ends. The CDR3 sequence is CSARRTQRSGNTIYF. The CDR3, as DNA: TGCAGTGCTAGAAGGACCCAGCGCTCTGGAAACACCATATATTTT.

In this sample, this clonotype turned up many times. This chain joins TRBV15 and TRBJ2-7; D is uncertain. V lost 4 bases and J 2 bases, leaving 6 bases between the germline ends. CDR3 length equals 12 residues. Germline V CDR1 and CDR2: LNHNV, YYDKDF (reference sequence). CDR3 in amino acids: CATSTRTYEQYV. The DNA for the CDR3 is TGTGCCACCAGCACCCGGACCTACGAGCAGTACGTC.